These 18 T cell receptor beta chains were sequenced from one sample in a study of Ad26.COV2.S vaccination and SARS-CoV-2 variants. Treatment here: roughly 20 received Ad26.COV2.S at low or high dose, single or two shots; roughly five received placebo; per-sample allocation not given. After the first vaccine or placebo injection, samples were drawn on day 63. Clones were sequenced by immunoSEQ multiplex PCR, and TCRdb holds only the in-frame ones, with some missing. The data show about 680,000 clones, roughly 90% seen once. The sample here was peripheral blood, taken in a trial of Ad26.COV2.S vaccine versus placebo. Every receptor here comes from a person between 18 and 65 years old who received the Ad26.COV2.S COVID-19 vaccine or a placebo.

The chain employs TRBV11-2 and TRBJ2-7; possibly TRBD2 for D (6 bases). V lost 4 bases and J 3 bases, leaving 19 bases between the germline ends. The CDR3 runs 16 residues. Germline V gives CDR1 SGHAT, CDR2 FQNNGV. This CDR3 is CASSSVLGQEGYEQYF. The DNA of the CDR3 is TGTGCCAGCAGCTCAGTCCTCGGCCAGGAGGGCTACGAGCAGTACTTC.

The J gene is TRBJ2-7, the V gene TRBV3-1 (or the pseudogene TRBV3-2), with a tentative D call TRBD2 (6 bases). Germline-derived CDR1 and CDR2 are LGHDT and YNNKEL (reference sequence). V lost 2 bases and J 7 bases, leaving 12 bases between the germline ends. The CDR3 length is 13 residues. The CDR3 DNA sequence: TGTGCCAGCAGCCAAAGCGGGTTGGGGGAGCAGTACTTC. Protein: CASSQSGLGEQYF.

The rearrangement joins TRBV19 to TRBJ2-7; no firm D call. CDR1 and CDR2 from the germline V gene are LNHDA and SQIVND (reference sequence). The CDR3 has 13 amino acids. Trimming took 4 bases from V and 2 from J, leaving 9 bases between them. The CDR3 protein is CASSTPLPYEQYF. Written as DNA, the CDR3 is TGTGCCAGTAGTACTCCACTTCCCTACGAGCAGTACTTC.

This clone occurred a few times. The chain couples TRBV18 to TRBJ1-5, with TRBD1 as a possible D gene (5 bases). V was pared by 6 bases and J by 6 bases, with 18 bases between. CDR3 length: 15 amino acids. CDR1 and CDR2 (germline): KGHSH, LQKENI. CDR3 nucleotides: TGTGCCAGCTCCCCCGCGACCGGGACTTTTCAGCCCCAGCATTTT. It codes for CASSPATGTFQPQHF. The variable domain in full, completed from reference TRBV18 and TRBJ1-5, reads NAGVMQNPRHLVRRRGQEARLRCSPMKGHSHVYWYRQLPEEGLKFMVYLQKENIIDESGMPKERFSAEFPKEGPSILRIQQVVRGDSAAYFCASSPATGTFQPQHFGDGTRLSIL.

The chain carries TRBV3-1 (or the pseudogene TRBV3-2) and TRBJ1-4, with D possibly matching TRBD1 (6 bases). There are 16 residues in the CDR3. Germline-derived CDR1 and CDR2 are LGHDT and YNNKEL (reference sequence). Trimming took 5 bases from V and 8 from J, leaving 21 bases between them. DNA of the CDR3: TGTGCCAGCAGCGCGGGGGCAGGGAGGGGAGAGGAAAAACTGTTTTTT. The encoded protein is CASSAGAGRGEEKLFF.

This clone has more than one count but fewer than ten. The chain links TRBV6-5 to TRBJ2-3, with TRBD2 identical over 10 bases. The CDR3 runs to 15 residues. With V trimmed by 6 bases and J by 0 bases, 3 bases remained unmatched. The germline V gene encodes CDR1 MNHEY and CDR2 SVGAGI. The CDR3 region is CASRLAGRSTDTQYF. CDR3 bases: TGTGCCAGCAGACTAGCGGGGCGAAGCACAGATACGCAGTATTTT.

This clone showed up just a few times. The gene calls are TRBV11-2 and TRBJ2-7, with 7 bases identical to TRBD1. Per the germline V gene, CDR1 is SGHAT and CDR2 is FQNNGV. This CDR3 has 16 amino acids. V lost 5 bases and J lost 5; bases outside the gene matches: 15. CDR3 sequence (DNA): TGTGCCAGCAGCCCACCTGGGACAGTCCTCCTCCACGAGCAGTACTTC. This codes for CASSPPGTVLLHEQYF.

This sequence joins TRBV18 and TRBJ2-5; D is undetermined. CDR3 size: 17 residues. CDR1 KGHSH and CDR2 LQKENI come from the germline V gene. V lost 2 bases and J lost 1, with 17 bases in between. The CDR3 is CASSPLRSYSFQETQYF. CDR3 bases: TGTGCCAGCTCACCATTACGCAGTTACAGTTTCCAAGAGACCCAGTACTTC. The full variable domain, completed using reference TRBV18 and TRBJ2-5, is NAGVMQNPRHLVRRRGQEARLRCSPMKGHSHVYWYRQLPEEGLKFMVYLQKENIIDESGMPKERFSAEFPKEGPSILRIQQVVRGDSAAYFCASSPLRSYSFQETQYFGPGTRLLVL.

The chain has TRBV6-5 and TRBJ1-1, with unresolved D. The germline V gene has CDR1 MNHEY and CDR2 SVGAGI. Trimming left V 6 bases short and J 0 bases short, with 11 bases between. CDR3 length: 14 residues. CDR3 DNA sequence: TGTGCCAGCAGCTCCGGCGGGCTGAACACTGAAGCTTTCTTT. Translating it yields CASSSGGLNTEAFF.

This clone was recorded only once. The V gene is TRBV15, the J gene TRBJ2-1, with D possibly being TRBD1 (5 bases). Trimming cost V 1 base and J 2 bases, with 6 bases left between them. This CDR3 spans 14 amino acids. Germline CDR1 reads LNHNV; CDR2 reads YYDKDF (reference sequence). Here the CDR3 reads CATSRGGAYNEQFF. The CDR3, as DNA: TGTGCCACCAGCAGAGGGGGCGCCTACAATGAGCAGTTCTTC. Combining the CDR3 with reference TRBV15 and TRBJ2-1 gives the whole variable domain DAMVIQNPRYQVTQFGKPVTLSCSQTLNHNVMYWYQQKSSQAPKLLFHYYDKDFNNEADTPDNFQSRRPNTSFCFLDIRSPGLGDTAMYLCATSRGGAYNEQFFGPGTRLTVL.

CDR3 in amino acids: CASSRDRDVAGYTF. The CDR3 DNA follows: TGTGCCAGCTCTCGAGACAGGGATGTGGCGGGCTACACCTTC. The chain joins TRBV18 to TRBJ1-2; 7 bases match TRBD1. Germline values: CDR1 KGHSH, CDR2 LQKENI. The CDR3 loop spans 14 amino acids. Trimming took 6 bases from V and 8 from J; bases not matched to a gene: 12. Drawing the rest from reference TRBV18 and TRBJ1-2, the complete variable domain is NAGVMQNPRHLVRRRGQEARLRCSPMKGHSHVYWYRQLPEEGLKFMVYLQKENIIDESGMPKERFSAEFPKEGPSILRIQQVVRGDSAAYFCASSRDRDVAGYTFGSGTRLTVV.

The genes are TRBV29-1 and TRBJ2-3; D is undetermined. The V and J ends lost 2 bases and 3 bases respectively, with 9 bases between them. This CDR3 is 13 amino acids long. In germline, CDR1 is SQVTM, CDR2 ANQGSEA. The chain's CDR3 is CSVEFARTDTQYF. The CDR3 DNA sequence: TGCAGCGTTGAATTTGCTAGAACAGATACGCAGTATTTT.

V usage is TRBV7-9 and J usage is TRBJ1-2, with 7 bases matching TRBD1. The V and J ends lost 5 bases and 4 bases, in that order; junction bases with no gene match: 13. CDR3 length equals 16 residues. Germline loops: CDR1 SEHNR, CDR2 FQNEAQ (reference sequence). CDR3 amino acids: CASSKAWDSSFYGYTF. CDR3 DNA: TGTGCCAGCAGCAAAGCCTGGGACAGCAGCTTCTATGGCTACACCTTC.

The chain's CDR3 is CASSQGSAGDWDNEQFF. The CDR3 region has the DNA TGTGCCAGCAGCCAAGGATCTGCGGGGGATTGGGACAATGAGCAGTTCTTC. V and J are TRBV4-2 and TRBJ2-1; 7 nucleotides agree with TRBD2. The CDR3 length is 17 residues. Germline V CDR1 and CDR2: LGHNA, YNFKEQ. V lost 1 base and J lost 5; bases outside the gene matches: 11.

The V call is TRBV29-1, the J call TRBJ2-1, with 9 positions matching TRBD2. The CDR3 consists of 16 residues. The trim removed 4 bases at V and 5 bases at J, leaving 12 bases unmatched. The germline gives CDR1 SQVTM, CDR2 ANQGSEA. This CDR3 reads CSVVSAGGPLNNEQFF. CDR3 coding DNA: TGCAGCGTTGTAAGCGCGGGGGGGCCTCTAAACAATGAGCAGTTCTTC.

The chain employs TRBV5-5 and TRBJ2-7; a weak D match, TRBD1 (8 bases). Germline V gene sequence: CDR1 SGHKS, CDR2 YYEKEE (reference sequence). The CDR3 totals 15 residues. V shed 3 bases and J shed 5 bases, with 18 bases lying between them. The CDR3 loop is CASSSGQGGGDEQYF. CDR3 nucleotides: TGTGCCAGCAGCTCCGGACAGGGAGGGGGTGACGAGCAGTACTTC.

The rearrangement links TRBV6-5 to TRBJ1-6; no clear D. CDR3 length equals 13 residues. Germline CDR1 MNHEY, CDR2 SVGAGI. The V end lost 10 bases, the J end lost 3 bases, and 10 bases lay between the germline ends. The CDR3 DNA follows: TGTGCCACCCTCCCTTTCTATAATTCACCCCTCCACTTT. This encodes CATLPFYNSPLHF.

The chain employs TRBV27 and TRBJ2-1; D is ambiguous. Germline CDR1 reads MNHEY; CDR2 reads SMNVEV (reference sequence). The CDR3 is made up of 14 amino acids. The V end lost 3 bases, the J end lost 0 bases, and 6 bases lay between the germline ends. CDR3 protein: CASSFWGSYNEQFF. In DNA, the CDR3 is TGTGCCAGCAGTTTTTGGGGCTCCTACAATGAGCAGTTCTTC.